The sequence of this TCR beta chain was determined in a study of blood T cell repertoires in COVID-19. Overall study context: From the United States, Italy and Spain came samples of acute and convalescent COVID-19. T cells, B-cell-depleted T cells, or PBMCs supplied cDNA or gDNA.

In the original workflow: Amplified reference gene primers provided the basis for estimating nucleated cell counts. The method was immunoSEQ multiplex PCR; TCRdb's version includes in-frame clones alone and lacks a portion of them. Clone size and the V and J calls come from that table; the DNA yielded D and trimming. Here the sample spans about 55,000 clones, about nine tenths being singletons. This CDR3 contains 13 residues. Per the germline V gene, CDR1 is SNHLY and CDR2 is FYNNEI. Trimming left V 10 bases short and J 3 bases short, with 12 bases between. Material for sequencing was peripheral blood. The chain employs TRBV2 and TRBJ1-4; a weak D match, TRBD1 (6 bases). The TCR comes from a middle-aged man with acute or convalescent COVID-19. In nucleotides, the CDR3 is TGTGCCACAGGACAGCGACCTAATGAAAAACTGTTTTTT. Its protein is CATGQRPNEKLFF.